A selection of T cell receptor beta chains follows, all from one sample in a study of response to subunit inactivated influenza vaccine. TCRdb recomputed calls from the RT-PCR reads with MiXCR, one row per CDR3 protein. The sample lists some 640,000 distinct CDR3 sequences; approximately 13% were seen once. The sample consisted of PBMCs from blood, taken around 14 days before vaccination. These receptors originate from a man over 45 who received an inactivated influenza vaccine. The CDR3 runs from the conserved cysteine through the conserved F or W. Fields, in order: D gene, J gene, clone size, V gene, CDR3 protein, CDR3 DNA. The D gene is left open where the match is weak. A clone size is listed for some rows: how often the clone was seen (once, few, many), or a class if it is expanded.

D: TRBD2
J: TRBJ2-7
size: few
V: TRBV10-3
CDR3: CAISGGLAGTYEQYF
DNA: TGTGCCATCAGTGGAGGACTAGCGGGGACCTACGAGCAGTACTTC

D: TRBD1
J: TRBJ1-3
size: few
V: TRBV6-1
CDR3: CASSRGTGSGNTIYF
DNA: TGTGCCAGCAGTCGCGGGACAGGCTCTGGAAACACCATATATTTT

D: TRBD1
J: TRBJ1-2
size: few
V: TRBV6-1
CDR3: CASRLGQGVYGYTF
DNA: TGTGCCAGCAGGCTTGGACAGGGGGTCTATGGCTACACCTTC

D: .
J: TRBJ1-2
size: few
V: TRBV11-2
CDR3: CASSFPKGRNYGYTF
DNA: TGTGCCAGCAGCTTTCCTAAGGGGCGCAACTATGGCTACACCTTC

D: .
J: TRBJ1-2
size: few
V: TRBV7-2
CDR3: CASSYPSGGGSYGYTF
DNA: TGTGCCAGCAGCTACCCCTCTGGTGGGGGTTCTTATGGCTACACCTTC

D: TRBD2
J: TRBJ2-1
size: .
V: TRBV7-9
CDR3: CASSPRLAGPFNEQFF
DNA: TGTGCCAGCAGCCCGAGACTAGCGGGACCATTCAATGAGCAGTTCTTC

D: .
J: TRBJ1-4
size: .
V: TRBV3-1
CDR3: CASSPWGGFEKLFF
DNA: TGTGCCAGCAGCCCCTGGGGAGGCTTTGAAAAACTGTTTTTT

D: .
J: TRBJ1-1
size: few
V: TRBV29-1
CDR3: CSVGHRANTEAFF
DNA: TGCAGCGTTGGACACAGGGCGAACACTGAAGCTTTCTTT

D: TRBD1
J: TRBJ2-7
size: few
V: TRBV29-1
CDR3: CSVGQGFYEQYF
DNA: TGCAGCGTCGGACAGGGTTTCTACGAGCAGTACTTC

D: .
J: TRBJ1-2
size: few
V: TRBV29-1
CDR3: CSLPQEPSSYGYTF
DNA: TGCAGCCTTCCGCAAGAGCCCTCTAGCTATGGCTACACCTTC

D: .
J: TRBJ2-1
size: .
V: TRBV4-3
CDR3: CASSQDRPTNSYNEQFF
DNA: TGCGCCAGCAGCCAAGATCGGCCTACGAACTCCTACAATGAGCAGTTCTTC

D: .
J: TRBJ1-5
size: once
V: TRBV6-1
CDR3: CASSELGSYSNQPQHF
DNA: TGTGCCAGCAGTGAATTAGGCAGTTATAGCAATCAGCCCCAGCATTTT

D: .
J: TRBJ2-2
size: .
V: TRBV18
CDR3: CARDRTYTGELFF
DNA: TGTGCCAGAGACCGGACATACACCGGGGAGCTGTTTTTT

D: .
J: TRBJ1-3
size: few
V: TRBV9
CDR3: CASSARQGLDGNTIYF
DNA: TGTGCCAGCAGCGCCCGTCAGGGGTTAGATGGAAACACCATATATTTT

D: .
J: TRBJ2-7
size: many
V: TRBV28
CDR3: CASSLTPTYEQYF
DNA: TGTGCCAGCAGTTTGACACCTACCTACGAGCAGTACTTC

D: TRBD2
J: TRBJ2-3
size: .
V: TRBV7-2
CDR3: CASRIAGITDTQYF
DNA: TGTGCCAGCAGAATAGCGGGAATCACAGATACGCAGTATTTT

D: TRBD2
J: TRBJ2-2
size: few
V: TRBV4-3
CDR3: CASSQTSGSGELFF
DNA: TGCGCCAGCAGCCAGACTAGCGGGAGCGGGGAGCTGTTTTTT

D: TRBD1
J: TRBJ1-2
size: .
V: TRBV6-1
CDR3: CASSKQGAEAGYTF
DNA: TGTGCCAGCAGTAAACAGGGGGCGGAAGCTGGCTACACCTTC

D: .
J: TRBJ1-5
size: .
V: TRBV12-3/TRBV12-4
CDR3: CASSYSGLHNQPQHF
DNA: TGTGCCAGCAGTTATTCGGGACTCCACAATCAGCCCCAGCATTTT

D: .
J: TRBJ1-1
size: .
V: TRBV5-6
CDR3: CASNVRWRNTEAFF
DNA: TGTGCCAGCAATGTCAGGTGGAGGAACACTGAAGCTTTCTTT

D: TRBD2
J: TRBJ2-1
size: few
V: TRBV20-1
CDR3: CSATSITAGTSGSYNEQFF
DNA: TGCAGTGCTACCTCAATAACGGCCGGGACTAGCGGGAGTTACAATGAGCAGTTCTTC

D: .
J: TRBJ2-1
size: few
V: TRBV24-1
CDR3: CATSDPRTKYNEQFF
DNA: TGTGCCACCAGTGATCCCCGGACAAAATACAATGAGCAGTTCTTC

D: TRBD2
J: TRBJ2-7
size: few
V: TRBV10-3
CDR3: CATTPSGGLYEQYF
DNA: TGTGCCACCACCCCTAGCGGGGGACTCTACGAGCAGTACTTC

D: .
J: TRBJ2-7
size: many
V: TRBV7-9
CDR3: CASSPRQAYEQYF
DNA: TGTGCCAGCAGCCCTCGACAGGCCTACGAGCAGTACTTC

D: .
J: TRBJ2-7
size: many
V: TRBV9
CDR3: CASSARGRVEQYF
DNA: TGTGCCAGCAGCGCCCGTGGTCGGGTTGAGCAGTACTTC

D: TRBD2
J: TRBJ2-7
size: many
V: TRBV4-2
CDR3: CASSQDGLAGGPYEQYF
DNA: TGTGCCAGCAGCCAAGATGGGCTAGCGGGAGGACCCTACGAGCAGTACTTC

D: .
J: TRBJ1-1
size: .
V: TRBV4-1
CDR3: CASSQVRENTEAFF
DNA: TGCGCCAGCAGCCAAGTTAGGGAGAACACTGAAGCTTTCTTT

D: TRBD2
J: TRBJ2-1
size: few
V: TRBV20-1
CDR3: CSARGRLADYNEQFF
DNA: TGCAGTGCTAGAGGTAGACTAGCGGACTACAATGAGCAGTTCTTC

D: .
J: TRBJ2-5
size: few
V: TRBV7-2
CDR3: CASSLRRWQETQYF
DNA: TGTGCCAGCAGCTTGCGGAGGTGGCAGGAGACCCAGTACTTC

D: TRBD2
J: TRBJ2-3
size: few
V: TRBV6-2/TRBV6-3
CDR3: CASSYSLRAGDRDTQYF
DNA: TGTGCCAGCAGTTACTCCCTGAGAGCGGGGGATAGAGATACGCAGTATTTT

D: .
J: TRBJ2-7
size: few
V: TRBV7-2
CDR3: CASSKGVWANEQYF
DNA: TGTGCCAGCAGCAAAGGGGTTTGGGCAAACGAGCAGTACTTC

D: TRBD2
J: TRBJ2-3
size: many
V: TRBV20-1
CDR3: CSATLAGGTDTQYF
DNA: TGCAGTGCCACACTAGCGGGGGGCACAGATACGCAGTATTTT

D: .
J: TRBJ1-3
size: few
V: TRBV12-3/TRBV12-4
CDR3: CASTKRRVSSGNTIYF
DNA: TGTGCCAGCACCAAAAGGAGGGTGAGCTCTGGAAACACCATATATTTT

D: TRBD1
J: TRBJ2-5
size: .
V: TRBV20-1
CDR3: CSAKTGTGFETQYF
DNA: TGCAGTGCAAAGACCGGGACAGGGTTTGAGACCCAGTACTTC

D: TRBD1
J: TRBJ2-7
size: few
V: TRBV7-2
CDR3: CASSWTGEGYEQYF
DNA: TGTGCCAGCAGCTGGACAGGGGAGGGTTACGAGCAGTACTTC

D: TRBD2
J: TRBJ2-1
size: .
V: TRBV12-3/TRBV12-4
CDR3: CASSFTGTSGRGPGDEQFF
DNA: TGTGCCAGCAGTTTCACGGGGACTAGCGGGAGAGGGCCAGGGGATGAGCAGTTCTTC